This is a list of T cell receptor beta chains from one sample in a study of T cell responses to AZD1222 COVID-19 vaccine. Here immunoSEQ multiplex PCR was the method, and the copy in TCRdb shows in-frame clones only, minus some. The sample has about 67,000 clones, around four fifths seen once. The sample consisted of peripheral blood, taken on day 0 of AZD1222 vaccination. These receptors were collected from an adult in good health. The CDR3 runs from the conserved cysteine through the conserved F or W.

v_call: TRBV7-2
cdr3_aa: CASSGSGLVGNTIYF

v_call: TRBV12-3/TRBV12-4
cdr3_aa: CASITGGEARYTF

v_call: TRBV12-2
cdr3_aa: CASRLKKRREHSNQPQHF

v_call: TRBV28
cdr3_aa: CASSFPGTLHTEAFF

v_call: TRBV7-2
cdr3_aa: CASSLPSGQGTETQYF

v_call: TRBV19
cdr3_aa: CASSISQTYEQYF

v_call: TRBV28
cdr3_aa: CASSLIGQTYF

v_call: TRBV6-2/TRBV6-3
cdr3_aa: CASSSPNRGPRQPQHF

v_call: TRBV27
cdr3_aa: CASSFGLAGYNEQFF

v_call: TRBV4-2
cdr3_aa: CASSQDPATNTEAFF

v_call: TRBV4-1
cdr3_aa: CASSQDKGRPLKAYNSPLHF

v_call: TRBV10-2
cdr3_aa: CASSGGREASAYNEQFF

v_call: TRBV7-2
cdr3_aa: CASSLVEGMTEAFF

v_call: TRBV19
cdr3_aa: CASSGLWQAGSAQHF

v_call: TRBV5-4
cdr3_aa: CASSLDRGRGGELFF

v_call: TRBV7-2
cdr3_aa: CASSLVQGGEQYF

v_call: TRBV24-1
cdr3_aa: CATSDGQGFGAEAFF

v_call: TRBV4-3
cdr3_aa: CASSQVVQEIANYGYTF

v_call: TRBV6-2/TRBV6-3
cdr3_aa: CASSQTGTSGLNEQFF

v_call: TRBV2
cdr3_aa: CASSEWVEGAVGYTF

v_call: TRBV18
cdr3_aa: CASSPRGEGGNTIYF

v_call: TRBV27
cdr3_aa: CASRASNQPQHF

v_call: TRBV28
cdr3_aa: CASSLSREPSETQYF

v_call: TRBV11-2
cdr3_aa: CASSLDFTSNYGYTF

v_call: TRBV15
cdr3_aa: CATSREVVAGVMETQYF

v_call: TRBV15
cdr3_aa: CATSSPGQGDKRDTQYF

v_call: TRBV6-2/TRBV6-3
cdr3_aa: CASSKRLAGAIEQFF

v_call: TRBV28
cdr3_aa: CASSRQGLNTEAFF

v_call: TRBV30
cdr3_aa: CAWSAQGGNEQYF

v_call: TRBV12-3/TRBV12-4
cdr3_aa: CASGAGYGYTF

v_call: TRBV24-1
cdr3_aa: CATSHPGLNEQFF

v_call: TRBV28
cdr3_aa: CASSPLWQDHPYEQYF

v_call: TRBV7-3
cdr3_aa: CASSKQGRGNTEAFF

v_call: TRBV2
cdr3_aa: CATQQFKGSNQPQHF

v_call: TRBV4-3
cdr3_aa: CASSQANLGDNEKLFF

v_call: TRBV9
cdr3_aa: CASSVRQGADGYTF

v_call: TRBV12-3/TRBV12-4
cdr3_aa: CASTGSSEAFF

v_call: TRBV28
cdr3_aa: CASSFGGYAKLFF

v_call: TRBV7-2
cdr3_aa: CASNRAGTGNTIYF

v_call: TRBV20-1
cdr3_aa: CSASGENQPQHF

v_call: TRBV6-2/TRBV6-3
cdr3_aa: CASSYSSSGGETQYF

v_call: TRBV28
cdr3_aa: CASRLGGRRSYGYTF

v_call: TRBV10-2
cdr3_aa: CASSYRVSYEQYF

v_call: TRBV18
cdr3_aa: CASSQSSGANVLTF

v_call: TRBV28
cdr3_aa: CASSIGDDEKLFF

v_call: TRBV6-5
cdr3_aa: CASSYPRQGTIYEQYF

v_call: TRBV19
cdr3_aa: CASSRQRVPPYEQYF

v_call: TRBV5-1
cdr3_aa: CASSTGDSATNEKLFF

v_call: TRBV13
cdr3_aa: CASSRTGSSPLHF